The 17 T cell receptor beta chains presented below share a single source sample, sequenced in a study of blood T cell repertoires in COVID-19. Profiled with immunoSEQ multiplex PCR; TCRdb holds only in-frame clones, not every one. The repertoire consists of over 200,000 clones, with around 87% occurring once and the leading ten covering about 2.5%. The sample was peripheral blood. These receptors were taken from a woman between 45 and 65 years old with acute or convalescent COVID-19.

With regard to this clone: At the DNA level, this CDR3 is encoded by other sequences in the same sample as well. The V gene is TRBV5-1, the J gene TRBJ1-3; 7 nucleotides line up with TRBD1. CDR3 length: 14 residues. Germline-derived CDR1 and CDR2 are SGHRS and YFSETQ. The V segment lost 3 bases and the J segment 2 bases; nucleotides outside the gene matches: 2. Here the CDR3 DNA reads TGCGCCAGCAGCTCTGGGACAGCTGGAAACACCATATATTTT. The encoded protein is CASSSGTAGNTIYF. Looking up the rest from reference TRBV5-1 and TRBJ1-3 gives the full variable domain: KAGVTQTPRYLIKTRGQQVTLSCSPISGHRSVSWYQQTPGQGLQFLFEYFSETQRNKGNFPGRFSGRQFSNSRSEMNVSTLELGDSALYLCASSSGTAGNTIYFGEGSWLTVV.

This chain uses TRBV11-2 with TRBJ2-1; 12 nucleotides match TRBD2. Trimming at V came to 0 bases and at J to 4 bases, leaving 13 bases not matched to a gene. The CDR3 consists of 20 residues. Per germline, CDR1 SGHAT and CDR2 FQNNGV. CDR3 nucleotides: TGTGCCAGCAGCTTAGATGAGGGACTAAGACTAGCGGGAGTTTACAATGAGCAGTTCTTC. Amino acid sequence: CASSLDEGLRLAGVYNEQFF.

The gene calls are TRBV19 and TRBJ1-1; D gene unclear. This CDR3 region has 14 residues. Germline CDR1 reads LNHDA; CDR2 reads SQIVND (reference sequence). Trimming cost V 6 bases and J 11 bases, with 22 bases left between them. CDR3 protein: CASRQEAAGIRAFF. The CDR3 DNA is TGTGCCAGTAGGCAGGAAGCAGCCGGGATCCGGGCTTTCTTT.

CDR3 DNA sequence: TGTGCCAGCGGAGCGGGAGGGCCCCAAGAGACCCAGTACTTC. Amino acids: CASGAGGPQETQYF. This chain connects TRBV21-1 to TRBJ2-5; the DNA was not used to check the table's D call, TRBD2. TRBV21-1 is classified as a pseudogene. This CDR3 contains 14 residues.

The V gene is TRBV9, the J gene TRBJ2-1, with 10 bases matching TRBD2. Germline values: CDR1 SGDLS, CDR2 YYNGEE. This CDR3 is built from 17 residues. V was pared by 4 bases and J by 2 bases, with 9 bases of the junction left unmatched. As DNA, the CDR3 is TGTGCCAGCAGCCCCCGGACTAGCGGAGCCCCCTACAATGAGCAGTTCTTC. Translation gives CASSPRTSGAPYNEQFF.

The chain has TRBV28 and TRBJ2-1; 9 bases are a match to TRBD2. CDR1 and CDR2 from the germline V gene are MDHEN and SYDVKM. The ends lost 4 bases at V and 0 bases at J; junction bases unmatched: 7. The CDR3 sequence is 17 residues long. CDR3: CASSSWSGRNSYNEQFF. The DNA of the CDR3 is TGTGCCAGCAGTTCTTGGAGCGGGAGGAACTCCTACAATGAGCAGTTCTTC.

The V and J genes are TRBV29-1 and TRBJ1-4; D gene unclear. The V and J ends lost 8 bases and 8 bases respectively, with 12 bases between them. CDR3 size: 11 residues. Germline V gene lookup returns CDR1 SQVTM and CDR2 ANQGSEA. This chain's CDR3 is CSPRREEKLFF. CDR3 DNA: TGCAGCCCCCGAAGGGAGGAAAAACTGTTTTTT.

The chain employs TRBV27 and TRBJ2-7, with D maybe TRBD1 (5 bases). V was clipped by 3 bases and J by 6 bases, with 18 bases between them. The CDR3 spans 15 residues. Germline loops: CDR1 MNHEY, CDR2 SMNVEV (reference sequence). The CDR3 DNA sequence: TGTGCCAGCAGTTTTGGGTCCTTGGACACTGGCGAGCAGTACTTC. It encodes CASSFGSLDTGEQYF.

V gene TRBV19 combines with J gene TRBJ2-5; 10 bases agree with TRBD1. V lost 6 bases and J lost 4; bases outside the gene matches: 14. CDR1 and CDR2 (germline): LNHDA, SQIVND (reference sequence). The length of the CDR3 is 17 residues. The CDR3 DNA reads as TGTGCCAGTAGCGCCCTCAGGGACAGGGGCGTAACAGAGACCCAGTACTTC. Encoded protein: CASSALRDRGVTETQYF.

V usage is TRBV6-5 and J usage is TRBJ2-7, with D maybe TRBD2 (6 bases). Deletions cut 7 bases from V and 7 bases from J, with 11 bases between. The CDR3 totals 11 residues. Germline V CDR1 and CDR2: MNHEY, SVGAGI. The CDR3: CASKGRREQYF. CDR3 in DNA: TGTGCCAGCAAAGGGAGGCGGGAGCAGTACTTC.

V is TRBV10-1 and J is TRBJ2-7; 8 positions agree with TRBD1. This CDR3 has 21 amino acids. Germline V gives CDR1 WNHNN, CDR2 SYGVQD (reference sequence). The trim removed 2 bases at V and 3 bases at J, leaving 24 bases unmatched. The CDR3 sequence: CASSEPTGQGWLPSWVYEQYF. CDR3 bases: TGCGCCAGCAGTGAGCCCACCGGACAGGGATGGTTGCCTAGCTGGGTCTACGAGCAGTACTTC.

The chain employs TRBV11-3 and TRBJ1-3; D perhaps matches TRBD1 (6 bases). This CDR3 region has 16 residues. V dropped 3 bases and J dropped 0 bases, with 12 bases sitting between them. Germline V gives CDR1 SGHNT, CDR2 YENEEA. The CDR3 is CASSLGGQPSGNTIYF. The CDR3 bases are TGTGCCAGCAGCTTGGGGGGGCAACCCTCTGGAAACACCATATATTTT.

The CDR3 region is CASNGQGAYEQYF. CDR3 DNA: TGTGCCAGCAACGGGCAGGGGGCCTACGAGCAGTACTTC. The chain uses TRBV27 and TRBJ2-7, with TRBD1 identical over 7 bases. Germline V gene data show CDR1 as MNHEY and CDR2 as SMNVEV (reference sequence). The CDR3 extends over 13 amino acids. V was pared by 7 bases and J by 2 bases, with 5 bases of the junction left unmatched.

The chain couples TRBV3-1 (or the pseudogene TRBV3-2) to TRBJ2-1; TRBD2 is a possible D gene (5 bases). CDR1 and CDR2 (germline): LGHDT, YNNKEL (reference sequence). V shed 0 bases and J shed 0 bases, with 12 bases lying between them. The CDR3 runs 17 residues. The CDR3 sequence: CASSQDGSGSSYNEQFF. The CDR3 DNA reads TGTGCCAGCAGCCAAGATGGATCGGGAAGCTCCTACAATGAGCAGTTCTTC.

The chain is built from TRBV7-3 and TRBJ2-7, with 9 bases fitting TRBD2. The V gene end was trimmed by 5 bases and the J gene end by 0 bases; junction bases not matched to a gene: 5. Germline lookup yields CDR1 SGHTA and CDR2 FQGTGA. This CDR3 is built from 15 residues. The CDR3 loop reads CASSISGSISYEQYF. CDR3 sequence (DNA): TGTGCCAGCAGCATTAGCGGGAGTATCTCCTACGAGCAGTACTTC.

A remark on this clone: At one end, the junction sequence differs from germline, possibly due to a read error. The J gene is TRBJ2-1, the V gene TRBV3-1 (or the pseudogene TRBV3-2), with no clear D. Per the germline V gene, CDR1 is LGHDT and CDR2 is YNNKEL (reference sequence). The CDR3 is 15 amino acids. The DNA for the CDR3 is TGTGCCAGCAGCAAAGACACGAGCTCCTACAATGAGCAGTTCTTC. As protein: CASSKDTSSYNEQFF.

This chain joins TRBV19 and TRBJ2-1; a possible D gene is TRBD2 (6 bases). The CDR3 runs to 18 residues. Germline CDR1 LNHDA, CDR2 SQIVND (reference sequence). Trimming stripped 5 bases from V and 4 bases from J, with 24 bases between. The CDR3 DNA reads as TGTGCCAGTAGTTCCAGACCAGCGGGTCTTGCCGTATACAATGAGCAGTTCTTC. It yields the protein CASSSRPAGLAVYNEQFF.